Listed below are T cell receptor beta chains from one sample, sequenced in a study of T cells in localized non-small cell lung cancer. Using immunoSEQ multiplex PCR, the repertoire was profiled, and TCRdb retains in-frame clones only, with some absent. The sample has about 1,400 clones, approximately 20% seen once. The sample was normal lung tissue next to the tumor, taken before any cancer treatment. The receptors here all came from a female donor over 55 with stage II squamous cell lung carcinoma. Both conserved end residues are part of each CDR3. Fields, in order: clone size, D gene, V gene, J gene, CDR3 DNA, CDR3 protein. The D gene is left open where the match is weak. The size field is filled for only some rows; it gives once, few, many or a size class.

>few|-|TRBV5-1|TRBJ2-7
TGCGCCAGCAGCCAAGCAGCGGCGTCTTCCTACGAGCAGTACTTC
CASSQAAASSYEQYF
>-|TRBD1|TRBV14|TRBJ1-6
TGTGCCAGCAGCCAATGGCAGGGGGAGAATTCACCCCTCCACTTT
CASSQWQGENSPLHF
>medium-sized|-|TRBV11-3|TRBJ1-2
TGTGCCAGCAGCTTGGAGCGGACACTCGTTGGCTACACCTTC
CASSLERTLVGYTF
>few|TRBD2|TRBV29-1|TRBJ2-3
TGCAGCGTCCGACTAGCGGTGGAAGCAGATACGCAGTATTTT
CSVRLAVEADTQYF
>-|TRBD1|TRBV28|TRBJ2-1
TGTGCCAGCAGATCGTCGGACAGGCAGGAGTTCTTC
CASRSSDRQEFF
>-|TRBD1|TRBV19|TRBJ1-5
TGTGCCAGTAGTCCGCAGGGGGCGCTTGGTCCGCAGCCCCAGCATTTT
CASSPQGALGPQPQHF
>few|-|TRBV9|TRBJ2-7
TGTGCCAGCAGTGAAGAGGTTCTTCCCTACGAGCAGTACTTC
CASSEEVLPYEQYF
>few|-|TRBV14|TRBJ2-7
TGTGCCAGCAGCCAAGACCCATACGAGCAGTACTTC
CASSQDPYEQYF
>medium-sized|-|TRBV11-3|TRBJ2-2
TGTGCCAGCAGCTTACAGGGGCCCAGACCTACGAACACCGGGGAGCTGTTTTTT
CASSLQGPRPTNTGELFF
>few|-|TRBV11-3|TRBJ2-1
TGTGCCAGCAGCTTAGGGGACACCTACAATGAGCAGTTCTTC
CASSLGDTYNEQFF
>-|-|TRBV11-3|TRBJ1-2
TGTGCCAGCAGCTCTAGCCTGGGGGCGGCGGCCCGCTACGAGAATGGCTACACCTTC
CASSSSLGAAARYENGYTF
>few|TRBD1|TRBV11-3|TRBJ1-3
TGTGCCAGCGGCTACAGGGGGAACTCTGGAAACACCATATATTTT
CASGYRGNSGNTIYF
>-|-|TRBV6-1|TRBJ2-2
TGTGCCAGCAGTGAAGCGCACACCGGGGAGCTGTTTTTT
CASSEAHTGELFF
>few|-|TRBV11-3|TRBJ1-4
TGTGCCAGCAGCTTAGACGGGGAGGGTCCCCATGAAAAACTGTTTTTT
CASSLDGEGPHEKLFF
>few|-|TRBV28|TRBJ1-1
TGTGCCAGCAGTGTCCGGACAGCCTCTGAAGCTTTCTTT
CASSVRTASEAFF
>-|TRBD2|TRBV29-1|TRBJ2-3
TGCAGCGTTGATGCGGGAGAGGTGAAAACGCAGTATTTT
CSVDAGEVKTQYF
>few|-|TRBV5-1|TRBJ2-1
TGCGCCAGCAGCTTGGGTTGGAGGGACAATGAGCAGTTCTTC
CASSLGWRDNEQFF
>-|TRBD2|TRBV5-1|TRBJ2-1
TGCGCCAGCAGCCCCGGGACTAGCCACAATGAGCAGTTCTTC
CASSPGTSHNEQFF
>few|TRBD1|TRBV18|TRBJ1-5
TGTGCCAGCTCACCAGGACAGGGGGAGTATAGCAATCAGCCCCAGCATTTT
CASSPGQGEYSNQPQHF
>large|TRBD2|TRBV30|TRBJ2-7
TGTGCCTGCCCTCGGGAGGGTCGGTTGTACGAGCAGTACTTC
CACPREGRLYEQYF
>-|TRBD2|TRBV19|TRBJ2-1
TGTGCCAGTAACCCCGGGACTAGCTCCTACAATGAGCAGTTCTTC
CASNPGTSSYNEQFF
>hyperexpanded|-|TRBV28|TRBJ1-5
TGTGCCTGTCAGTGGAGGGGCAATCAGCCCCAGCATTTT
CACQWRGNQPQHF
>few|TRBD1|TRBV6-1|TRBJ1-2
TGTGCCAGCAGTGAAGGGACAGGGCTCTATGGCTACACCTTC
CASSEGTGLYGYTF
>-|TRBD2|TRBV4-1|TRBJ2-1
TGCGCCAGCAGCCCCCTCCCGGGGGGCTACAATGAGCAGTTCTTC
CASSPLPGGYNEQFF
>-|TRBD1|TRBV9|TRBJ2-3
TGTGCCAGCAGCCCGCAGGGGGCGCGAACAGATACGCAGTATTTT
CASSPQGARTDTQYF
>large|TRBD1|TRBV11-3|TRBJ1-5
TGTGCCAGCAGCGCGGCAGGGGGCAGGCAGCCCCAGCATTTT
CASSAAGGRQPQHF
>few|-|TRBV6-8|TRBJ2-7
TGTGCCAGCAGTTACTCTATTCCAGGGGCTTCCTACGAGCAGTACTTC
CASSYSIPGASYEQYF
>few|-|TRBV18|TRBJ1-2
TGTGCCAGCTCACCATCGGACTATGGCTACACCTTC
CASSPSDYGYTF
>few|-|TRBV9|TRBJ1-1
TGTGCCAGCGGTCTTAACGGGGAGGCAGCTTTCTTT
CASGLNGEAAFF